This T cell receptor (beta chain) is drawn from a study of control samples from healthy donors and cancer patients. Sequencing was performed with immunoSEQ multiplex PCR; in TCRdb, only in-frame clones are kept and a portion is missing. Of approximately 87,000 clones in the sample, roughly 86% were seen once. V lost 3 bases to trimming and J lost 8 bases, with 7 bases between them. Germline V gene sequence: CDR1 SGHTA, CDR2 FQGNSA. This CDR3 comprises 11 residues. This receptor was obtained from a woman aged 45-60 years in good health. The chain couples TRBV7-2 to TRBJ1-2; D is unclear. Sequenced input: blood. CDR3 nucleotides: TGTGCCAGCAGCTTGGGGTGGGGCTACACCTTC. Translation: CASSLGWGYTF.